Listed here are 15 T cell receptor beta chains from one sample, sequenced in a study of Ad26.COV2.S vaccination and SARS-CoV-2 variants (dated by TCRdb to the early 2020s). The treatment or condition label here, explained by the study, means: around 19 received Ad26.COV2.S at low or high dose, single or two shots; several received placebo; per-sample allocation not given. For vaccine and placebo recipients, the sequenced repertoires came from samples collected on day 63 after the first injection. The library relied on the immunoSEQ multiplex PCR assay. The table comes from immuneACCESS by way of TCRdb, which keeps in-frame sequences with V and J called. Part of the clones is missing from these tables; in studies checked, under half for an unresolved V gene and the rest for unknown reasons. Counted in this sample were 400,000 to 450,000 clones; around 91% of them appeared once. The leading ten clones occupy approximately 4.5% of the sample.

The sample consisted of peripheral blood, taken in a trial of Ad26.COV2.S vaccine versus placebo. Receptors were obtained from a person aged 18-65 years who received the Ad26.COV2.S COVID-19 vaccine or a placebo.

The table lists this clone with a count of one. CDR3 nucleotide sequence: TGTGCCAGCATACGGGGGTTCGACGAGCAGTACTTC. Its translation is CASIRGFDEQYF. V and J are TRBV2 and TRBJ2-7, with a possible D match to TRBD2 (6 bases). The CDR3 covers 12 residues. Germline V gene sequence: CDR1 SNHLY, CDR2 FYNNEI. V was clipped by 7 bases and J by 5 bases, with 12 bases between them. The full variable domain, in which reference TRBV2 and TRBJ2-7 provide the parts outside the CDR3, is EPEVTQTPSHQVTQMGQEVILRCVPISNHLYFYWYRQILGQKVEFLVSFYNNEISEKSEIFDDQFSVERPDGSNFTLKIRSTKLEDSAMYFCASIRGFDEQYFGPGTRLTVT.

This clone was detected once. CDR3 region: CASRTVFPGFYEQYF. CDR3 sequence (DNA): TGTGCCAGCAGAACAGTGTTCCCGGGGTTTTACGAGCAGTACTTC. The chain has TRBV2 and TRBJ2-7; possibly TRBD2 for D (5 bases). The V gene lost 6 bases and the J gene lost 4 bases, with 19 bases spanning the gap. CDR1 and CDR2 from the germline V gene are SNHLY and FYNNEI. The CDR3 length is 15 residues.

The rearrangement uses TRBV2 and TRBJ2-7; D remains unclear. The germline gives CDR1 SNHLY, CDR2 FYNNEI. V was shortened by 2 bases and J by 6 bases, with 11 bases between the two germline ends. The CDR3 covers 13 residues. This CDR3 is CASSEMVGSEQYF. CDR3 sequence (DNA): TGTGCCAGCAGTGAAATGGTAGGGTCCGAGCAGTACTTC.

The CDR3 loop is CASSLQTGALLGEQYF. CDR3 DNA: TGTGCCAGCAGTTTACAAACAGGGGCCCTTCTTGGGGAGCAGTACTTC. This sequence joins TRBV28 and TRBJ2-7, with 7 bases that match TRBD1. Trimming at V came to 2 bases and at J to 7 bases, leaving 14 bases not matched to a gene. The CDR3 has 16 residues. Looked up from germline, CDR1 is MDHEN and CDR2 is SYDVKM.

V and J are TRBV2 and TRBJ2-3, with TRBD2 matching over 7 bases. CDR3 length: 14 amino acids. Trimming at V came to 6 bases and at J to 5 bases, leaving 8 bases not matched to a gene. Germline-derived CDR1 and CDR2 are SNHLY and FYNNEI. CDR3 nucleotides: TGTGCCAGCAGGCGGAGCGGGATCGAAGATACGCAGTATTTT. Its protein is CASRRSGIEDTQYF. Looking up the rest from reference TRBV2 and TRBJ2-3 gives the full variable domain: EPEVTQTPSHQVTQMGQEVILRCVPISNHLYFYWYRQILGQKVEFLVSFYNNEISEKSEIFDDQFSVERPDGSNFTLKIRSTKLEDSAMYFCASRRSGIEDTQYFGPGTRLTVL.

The chain links TRBV3-1 (or the pseudogene TRBV3-2) to TRBJ2-5, with 8 positions matching TRBD1. After removal of 4 bases from V and 4 bases from J, the junction contained 5 bases not matched to a gene. The CDR3 length is 14 residues. The germline V gene has CDR1 LGHDT and CDR2 YNNKEL (reference sequence). As DNA, the CDR3 is TGTGCCAGCAGCCTTGCCAGGGGGCGAGAGACCCAGTACTTC. It yields the protein CASSLARGRETQYF.

The genes are TRBV18 and TRBJ1-1, with a tentative D call TRBD1 (5 bases). Germline V gene lookup returns CDR1 KGHSH and CDR2 LQKENI. The CDR3 totals 14 residues. The V and J ends lost 2 bases and 1 base respectively, with 8 bases between them. CDR3 region: CASSPTTENTEAFF. CDR3 in DNA: TGTGCCAGCTCACCAACGACAGAGAACACTGAAGCTTTCTTT.

This chain connects TRBV24-1 to TRBJ2-3; a weak D match, TRBD1 (5 bases). CDR1 KGHDR and CDR2 SFDVKD come from the germline V gene. The CDR3 sequence is 15 residues long. With 3 bases removed from V and 4 bases from J, the gap between germline ends came to 13 bases. Here the CDR3 reads CATSDIGEGADTQYF. CDR3 DNA sequence: TGTGCCACCAGTGATATTGGCGAAGGGGCAGATACGCAGTATTTT.

This clone was counted only a few times. The V call is TRBV7-8, the J call TRBJ2-2; 8 bases are shared with TRBD2. This CDR3 comprises 18 residues. Trimming cost V 4 bases and J 0 bases; bases outside gene matches: 10. Germline V gene data show CDR1 as SGHVS and CDR2 as FQNEAQ. CDR3 sequence reads: CASSSSGIGRANTGELFF. The DNA for the CDR3 is TGTGCCAGCAGCTCCTCGGGTATCGGGAGGGCGAACACCGGGGAGCTGTTTTTT.

To note about this clone: In the same sample, other DNA sequences code for this CDR3. The rearrangement links TRBV9 to TRBJ2-7; 11 bases are a match to TRBD2. In germline, CDR1 is SGDLS, CDR2 YYNGEE. The CDR3 has 15 amino acids. V was pared by 3 bases and J by 1 base, with 3 bases of the junction left unmatched. The CDR3 nucleotides read TGTGCCAGCAGCGCGGGGACTAGCGGATCCTACGAGCAGTACTTC. Protein: CASSAGTSGSYEQYF.

About this clone: Distinct nucleotide sequences in the sample also encode this CDR3. The chain is built from TRBV9 and TRBJ2-3; D possibly matches TRBD1 or TRBD2 (6 bases each). This CDR3 is built from 14 residues. The V gene's germline CDR1 is SGDLS and CDR2 YYNGEE. Trimming removed 0 bases at V and 3 bases at J, with 8 bases between. This CDR3 is CASSVEGGTDTQYF. The CDR3 DNA follows: TGTGCCAGCAGCGTAGAGGGGGGAACAGATACGCAGTATTTT.

The chain combines TRBV4-2 with TRBJ2-1; 7 bases map to TRBD2. CDR1 and CDR2 from the germline V gene are LGHNA and YNFKEQ. The CDR3 has 17 amino acids. Unmatched junction bases numbered 6, after V lost 1 base and J lost 0 bases. CDR3 in amino acids: CASSQGLLAASYNEQFF. The CDR3 DNA reads TGTGCCAGCAGCCAAGGCCTCCTAGCGGCCTCCTACAATGAGCAGTTCTTC.

CDR3 sequence: CASSSPGGGYNEQFF. In DNA form, the CDR3 reads TGTGCCAGCAGTTCCCCGGGGGGAGGGTACAATGAGCAGTTCTTC. The J gene is TRBJ2-1, the V gene TRBV28, with TRBD2 matching over 7 bases. The V gene end was trimmed by 4 bases and the J gene end by 4 bases; junction bases not matched to a gene: 7. This CDR3 comprises 15 residues. Germline assignment: CDR1 MDHEN and CDR2 SYDVKM.

This clone was seen more than once but under ten times. The chain couples TRBV9 to TRBJ2-3, with 9 positions matching TRBD1. The ends lost 3 bases at V and 4 bases at J; junction bases unmatched: 3. This CDR3 has 14 amino acids. In germline, CDR1 is SGDLS, CDR2 YYNGEE. CDR3 sequence reads: CASSAGQGSDTQYF. The CDR3 region has the DNA TGTGCCAGCAGCGCGGGACAGGGCTCAGATACGCAGTATTTT.

J is TRBJ2-1 and V is TRBV28, with 8 bases fitting TRBD1. V was pared by 5 bases and J by 10 bases, with 4 bases of the junction left unmatched. Germline V lookup: CDR1 MDHEN, CDR2 SYDVKM. The CDR3 runs to 12 residues. The CDR3 is CASSLTGEEQFF. The CDR3 DNA reads TGTGCCAGCAGTCTGACAGGGGAAGAGCAGTTCTTC.